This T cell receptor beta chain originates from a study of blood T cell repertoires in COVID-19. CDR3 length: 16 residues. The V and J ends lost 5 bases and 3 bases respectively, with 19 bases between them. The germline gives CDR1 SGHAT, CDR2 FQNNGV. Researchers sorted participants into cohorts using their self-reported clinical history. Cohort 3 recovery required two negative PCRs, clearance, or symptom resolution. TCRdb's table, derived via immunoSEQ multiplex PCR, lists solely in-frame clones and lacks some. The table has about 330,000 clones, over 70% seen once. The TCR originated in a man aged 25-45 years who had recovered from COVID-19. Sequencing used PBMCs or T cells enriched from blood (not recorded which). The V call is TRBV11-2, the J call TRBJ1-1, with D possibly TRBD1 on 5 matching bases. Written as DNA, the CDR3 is TGTGCCAGCAGCCTAACCGTCACAGGTTTGGACACTGAAGCTTTCTTT. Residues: CASSLTVTGLDTEAFF.